Shown below are 17 T cell receptor beta chains from a single sample sequenced in a study of cytomegalovirus exposure and HLA in healthy donors. Primers for the PCR totalled 60 Vbeta and 13 Jbeta. Libraries were prepared by immunoSEQ multiplex PCR; TCRdb keeps only in-frame clonotypes and omits some of them. The sample lists about 160,000 clones, approximately 80% occurring once. The sequencing sample was made of PBMCs. The receptor source for this set is a woman in her late teens or twenties in good health and CMV-seronegative.

This chain connects TRBV19 to TRBJ2-1; D may be TRBD2 (6 bases). CDR1 and CDR2 (germline): LNHDA, SQIVND (reference sequence). V lost 1 base to trimming and J lost 0 bases, with 10 bases between them. This CDR3 has 16 amino acids. Here the CDR3 reads CASSIARDFSYNEQFF. The CDR3 nucleotides are TGTGCCAGTAGTATAGCCCGGGACTTCTCCTACAATGAGCAGTTCTTC.

This chain links TRBV4-1 with TRBJ1-4; 7 positions agree with TRBD1. The CDR3 length is 17 residues. The V segment lost 1 base and the J segment 0 bases; nucleotides outside the gene matches: 5. Germline CDR1 is MGHRA and CDR2 is YSYEKL. Here the CDR3 DNA reads TGCGCCAGCAGCCAAGTATTCGACAGGGCAACTAATGAAAAACTGTTTTTT. It is translated as CASSQVFDRATNEKLFF.

The chain has TRBV7-9 and TRBJ2-5; 14 bases match TRBD2. Trimming at V came to 5 bases and at J to 2 bases, leaving 7 bases not matched to a gene. This CDR3 contains 17 residues. Germline V gene data show CDR1 as SEHNR and CDR2 as FQNEAQ (reference sequence). The CDR3 spells CASSPGLAGGTQETQYF. DNA of the CDR3: TGTGCCAGCAGCCCAGGACTAGCGGGGGGCACGCAAGAGACCCAGTACTTC.

This rearrangement joins TRBV4-1 to TRBJ1-6; D remains ambiguous. The length of the CDR3 is 13 residues. Germline CDR1 is MGHRA and CDR2 is YSYEKL. The V end lost 0 bases, the J end lost 13 bases, and 10 bases lay between the germline ends. DNA of the CDR3: TGCGCCAGCAGCCAAGACGGACTGGGTCCCCTCCACTTT. It is translated as CASSQDGLGPLHF.

The CDR3: CASSLVSGRATLGELFF. CDR3 coding DNA: TGTGCCAGCAGCTTAGTATCCGGGAGGGCCACTCTCGGGGAGCTGTTTTTT. The chain recombines TRBV7-6 with TRBJ2-2, with 8 bases aligning to TRBD2. The germline V gene encodes CDR1 SGHVS and CDR2 FNYEAQ. V shed 1 base and J 7 bases; nucleotides not matched to a gene: 11. CDR3 length: 17 amino acids.

The J gene is TRBJ1-4, the V gene TRBV10-3; 7 bases agree with TRBD1. This CDR3 contains 15 residues. Germline V gives CDR1 ENHRY, CDR2 SYGVKD. V lost 0 bases to trimming and J lost 7 bases; unmatched junction nucleotides: 5. CDR3 bases: TGTGCCATCAGTGAGTCCGACAGGGCTGGTGAAAAACTGTTTTTT. Amino acid sequence: CAISESDRAGEKLFF.

The chain recombines TRBV6-4 with TRBJ1-6; D uncertain. CDR3 length: 13 amino acids. CDR1 and CDR2 (germline): MRHNA, SNTAGT. V was shortened by 3 bases and J by 5 bases, with 5 bases between the two germline ends. As DNA, the CDR3 is TGTGCCAGCAGTGAGACAAATAATTCACCCCTCCACTTT. The encoded protein is CASSETNNSPLHF.

The CDR3 region has the DNA TGTGCCAGCAGCTTGGATCCGGGGGGGGTCACAGATACGCAGTATTTT. Translated: CASSLDPGGVTDTQYF. The chain couples TRBV5-4 to TRBJ2-3; TRBD2 aligns across 8 bases. The V and J ends lost 0 bases and 2 bases, in that order; junction bases with no gene match: 5. This CDR3 is built from 16 residues. CDR1 and CDR2 (germline): SGHNT, YYREEE (reference sequence).

This clone was seen a few times. This chain links TRBV18 with TRBJ2-7, with 8 nucleotides matching TRBD1. V lost 8 bases and J lost 5; bases outside the gene matches: 8. The germline V gene has CDR1 KGHSH and CDR2 LQKENI. The CDR3 has 13 residues. The CDR3 region is CASKPGGGDEQYF. In nucleotides, the CDR3 is TGTGCCAGCAAGCCAGGGGGCGGCGACGAGCAGTACTTC.

V is TRBV7-3 and J is TRBJ2-2, with D perhaps TRBD1 (6 bases). The germline V gene has CDR1 SGHTA and CDR2 FQGTGA. V lost 6 bases to trimming and J lost 6 bases, with 11 bases between them. The CDR3 consists of 13 residues. The CDR3 DNA is TGTGCCAGCAGTCCCAGACAGGCCGGGGAGCTGTTTTTT. Residues: CASSPRQAGELFF.

V and J are TRBV2 and TRBJ2-1; D remains ambiguous. Germline assignment: CDR1 SNHLY and CDR2 FYNNEI. This CDR3 is built from 11 residues. V was trimmed by 8 bases and J by 7 bases, leaving 9 bases between them. The CDR3 coding sequence is TGTGCCAGCTCATTCGGGAATGAGCAGTTCTTC. Translation gives CASSFGNEQFF.

The chain has TRBV11-2 and TRBJ2-5; TRBD1 agrees at 9 bases. The assigned J gene may be wrong: the sequence end matches TRBJ2-7 better. CDR3 length: 14 amino acids. Germline lookup yields CDR1 SGHAT and CDR2 FQNNGV. CDR3 loop: CASAPGQGSYEQYF. The CDR3 DNA follows: TGTGCCAGCGCCCCGGGACAGGGTTCCTACGAGCAGTACTTC.

This chain joins TRBV11-2 and TRBJ2-5; unclear D gene. V gave up 5 bases and J gave up 5 bases, with 21 bases separating them. Germline loops: CDR1 SGHAT, CDR2 FQNNGV. The CDR3 loop spans 16 amino acids. This CDR3 reads CASSARILTKYETQYF. For the CDR3, the DNA is TGTGCCAGCAGCGCGCGCATTCTAACCAAATATGAGACCCAGTACTTC.

The chain combines TRBV19 with TRBJ2-1; the D gene is possibly TRBD1 (5 bases). The ends were cut back, 4 bases at V and 4 bases at J, with 17 bases in the middle. The germline gives CDR1 LNHDA, CDR2 SQIVND (reference sequence). This CDR3 is 16 amino acids long. The CDR3 coding sequence is TGTGCCAGTAGTAGACGGACACTCGAAAATTACAATGAGCAGTTCTTC. Residues: CASSRRTLENYNEQFF.

The J gene is TRBJ1-1, the V gene TRBV6-5; perhaps TRBD1 as D (6 bases). V was cut by 6 bases and J by 3 bases, with 14 bases left in between. This CDR3 has 14 amino acids. Per the germline V gene, CDR1 is MNHEY and CDR2 is SVGAGI. CDR3 sequence: CASRKLTGHTEAFF. CDR3 DNA sequence: TGTGCCAGCAGAAAACTAACAGGGCACACTGAAGCTTTCTTT.

This clone was detected a few times. The rearrangement joins TRBV27 to TRBJ2-6; TRBD2 might be the D (6 bases). V was trimmed by 6 bases and J by 0 bases, leaving 12 bases between them. This CDR3 has 16 residues. Germline CDR1 is MNHEY and CDR2 is SMNVEV (reference sequence). This CDR3 is CASSPGAFSGANVLTF. The DNA for the CDR3 is TGTGCCAGCAGCCCGGGAGCTTTCTCTGGGGCCAACGTCCTGACTTTC.

Only one count was recorded for this clone. V and J are TRBV9 and TRBJ2-3; the match to TRBD1 covers 7 bases. This CDR3 contains 16 residues. Per the germline V gene, CDR1 is SGDLS and CDR2 is YYNGEE. The ends lost 1 base at V and 0 bases at J; junction bases unmatched: 5. The CDR3 DNA reads as TGTGCCAGCAGCGTATACGGACAGGCGAGCACAGATACGCAGTATTTT. Its protein is CASSVYGQASTDTQYF.